The present T cell receptor beta chain was sequenced within a study of CD8 T cell repertoires and HIV-1 epitope variants (dated by TCRdb to between 2020 and 2021). General notes on the study: In separate culture wells, T cells were stimulated with each of twenty-five peptides that represented autologous and known Gag and Nef epitope variants. Among the control conditions were a peptide pool of CMV, EBV and flu, the Ebola AY9 epitope serving as a negative control, and a well with no peptide. The cultures were grown for more than nine days in IMDM with gentamicin, and half of the media was changed on days 3 and 7 with IL-2, IL-7 and IL-15 added. The epitopes tested were three Gag epitope families plus Nef HW9 and YT9. An aliquot of 1M T cells was set aside as an uncultured baseline condition, separate from the 80 or so T cell cultures. T cells were enriched using the EasySep Human T Cell Enrichment Kit and were co-cultured with equal numbers of autologous T cell-negative cells serving as antigen-presenting cells. Running each culture condition in triplicate, except for one peptide done in duplicate, gave a total of about 83 T cell cultures. Paper-wide results and their limitations: The assay could identify only TCR beta chains and pointed to proliferation in response to antigen, not to T cell function or cytokine profile. Of the nine antigen-specific TCR beta clonotypes identified, five to seven appeared cross-reactive for autologous or known escape epitope variants. A handful of clonotypes recognized the Nef KF9 family and one clonotype recognized the HW9 family, while no responses to the TAALDMSHF plasma variant were seen.

The CDR3 goes from the cysteine to the phenylalanine over 14 residues. Just CDR3 DNA is preserved here, 42 bases in frame from base 1. The germline V gene provides CDR1 SGHTA and CDR2 FQGNSA. The germline ends are 9 bases apart after V is trimmed by 1 base and J by 5 bases. On this clone itself: The antigen it recognizes is unknown. No per-base quality is available; no much larger clone lies one base away.

The EasySep Human CD8+ T Cell Enrichment Kit was used on day 10 to isolate CD8+ T cells from every culture. TCR beta CDR3 regions were sequenced at survey depth on the immunoSEQ platform. The QIAamp DNA micro kit was used to extract genomic DNA from every cultured and uncultured CD8+ T cell population. Per the source publication's procedure: Any sample with under 5,000 productive reads was excluded, and this exclusion removed about 6% of the 75 cultures stimulated with HIV peptides. Sequences were trimmed to CDR3 by a MANAFEST web app, and nonproductive sequences, CDR3s under 5 amino acids, and sequences not starting with C or ending with F/W were removed. For a clonotype to count as antigen-specific, the clonotype had to expand relative to the no-peptide control in at least 2 of 3 replicates at FDR 0.01, and only within one epitope family. Specific clonotypes also needed at least fivefold higher frequency than in wells stimulated with peptides from other epitope families. Entries here come from immuneACCESS through TCRdb and include only in-frame sequences with V and J called. Some clones fail to appear in such tables; in the studies checked, an unresolved V gene covers under half of the shortfall, and the cause of the remainder is unknown. The DNA gave D and trimming, while V, J and clone size come from that table. The sample has some 6,000 clones on record, roughly 68% of them singletons. The ten largest clonotypes hold around half of the sample.

The sequence came from a male donor with HIV. The sample consisted of cultured CD8+ T cells derived from PBMCs. The chain is assembled from TRBV7-2 and TRBJ2-1; the D gene is unclear. The DNA sequence is given as TGTGCCAGCAGCTTAGGACACGCCAACAATGAGCAGTTCTTC. This encodes CASSLGHANNEQFF.